Here is one TCR beta chain with its context. The record originates from a study of T cell responses to AZD1222 COVID-19 vaccine. CDR1 is LGHDT and CDR2 is YNNKEL in the germline V gene (reference sequence). The CDR3 extends over 13 amino acids. Trimming stripped 2 bases from V and 0 bases from J, with 4 bases between. Repertoires were generated with immunoSEQ multiplex PCR, while TCRdb's copy carries only in-frame clones and drops some. The sample shows 95,000 to 150,000 clones, 75% to 95% of them seen only once. This clonotype was obtained from an adult in good health. The V call is TRBV3-1 (or the pseudogene TRBV3-2), the J call TRBJ1-1; D call uncertain. The source material was peripheral blood, sampled on day 0 of AZD1222 vaccination. CDR3 protein: CASSQQVNTEAFF. Written as DNA, the CDR3 is TGTGCCAGCAGCCAACAGGTGAACACTGAAGCTTTCTTT.